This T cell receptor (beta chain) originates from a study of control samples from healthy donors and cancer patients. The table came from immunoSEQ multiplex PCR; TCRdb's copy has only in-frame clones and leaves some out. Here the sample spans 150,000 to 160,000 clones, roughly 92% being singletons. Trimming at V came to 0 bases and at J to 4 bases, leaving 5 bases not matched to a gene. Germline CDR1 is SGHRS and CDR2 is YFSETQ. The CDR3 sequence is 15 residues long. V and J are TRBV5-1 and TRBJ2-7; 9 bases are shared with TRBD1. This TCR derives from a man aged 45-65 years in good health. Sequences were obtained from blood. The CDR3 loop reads CASSLAPGQGYEQYF. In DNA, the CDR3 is TGCGCCAGCAGCTTGGCCCCGGGACAGGGATACGAGCAGTACTTC.